Listed below are T cell receptor beta chains from one sample, sequenced in a study of blood T cell repertoires in COVID-19. The method was immunoSEQ multiplex PCR; TCRdb's version includes in-frame clones alone and lacks a portion of them. The sample comprises fewer than 250,000 clones, approximately 85% of which are singletons, and 4% to 4.5% rests with the top ten. Specimen: peripheral blood. These receptors originate from a man in his fifties with acute or convalescent COVID-19. Both conserved end residues are part of each CDR3. D genes are given only for firm matches. Clone size, where shown, is once, few, many, or a class for clones that have expanded.

J | D | V | size | DNA | CDR3
TRBJ2-1 | NA | TRBV10-3 | NA | TGTGCCATCAGTTTGACAGATTACAATGAGCAGTTCTTC | CAISLTDYNEQFF
TRBJ2-1 | TRBD2 | TRBV11-1 | NA | TGTGCCAGCAGCCTCGGACTAGCGGGAGGGGAAGATGAGCAGTTCTTC | CASSLGLAGGEDEQFF
TRBJ2-1 | TRBD1 | TRBV6-5 | NA | TGTGCCAGCAGTTTCAACCCGGACAGGGGGAATGAGCAGTTCTTC | CASSFNPDRGNEQFF
TRBJ1-5 | NA | TRBV12-3/TRBV12-4 | NA | TGTGCCAGCAGCAACAGTCGGGGGCCCCAGCATTTT | CASSNSRGPQHF
TRBJ2-1 | TRBD2 | TRBV11-3 | NA | TGTGCCAGCAGCTTATCCCGGGGGGGACTTGAGCAGTTCTTC | CASSLSRGGLEQFF
TRBJ2-1 | TRBD2 | TRBV27 | NA | TGTGCCAGCAGTCTAGCGGGGCCCTCCTACAATGAGCAGTTCTTC | CASSLAGPSYNEQFF
TRBJ2-3 | TRBD1 | TRBV20-1 | few | TGCAGTGCTAGTGGCCGCCGACAGGGCCCCACAGATACGCAGTATTTT | CSASGRRQGPTDTQYF
TRBJ2-2 | NA | TRBV12-3/TRBV12-4 | NA | TGTGCCAGCAGTTACGGTGTGGAGCTGTTTTTT | CASSYGVELFF
TRBJ2-7 | NA | TRBV5-5 | NA | TGTGCCAGCAGCTTGGCAGGGCCCTACGAGCAGTACTTC | CASSLAGPYEQYF
TRBJ2-7 | NA | TRBV11-2 | NA | TGTGCCAGCAGCTTCCCGTACTACGAGCAGTACTTC | CASSFPYYEQYF
TRBJ1-2 | NA | TRBV27 | NA | TGTGCCAGCAGTTTAGCAACCGAGGGCTATGGCTACACCTTC | CASSLATEGYGYTF
TRBJ2-1 | NA | TRBV27 | once | TGTGCCAGCAGTTCGCCTGGAGGGAACAATGAGCAGTTCTTC | CASSSPGGNNEQFF
TRBJ2-1 | TRBD2 | TRBV6-1 | NA | TGTGCCAGCAGTGAATCAGCGGGAGGGGTAGATGAGCAGTTCTTC | CASSESAGGVDEQFF